The 23 T cell receptor beta chains reported below all come from one sample, sequenced in a study of CD8+ T cells in alopecia areata. Extraction of RNA preceded its reverse transcription into cDNA, which served as the sequencing template. Assay used: immunoSEQ multiplex PCR; TCRdb lists only in-frame clones, some missing. Altogether about 130,000 clones are present, about 50% being singletons, with the ten largest covering 18%. The sample here was CD8+ T cells sorted from blood, taken at week 0. These receptors were obtained from a human donor with alopecia areata.

The chain recombines TRBV4-3 with TRBJ2-7; unclear D gene. V gave up 4 bases and J gave up 4 bases, with 14 bases separating them. The CDR3 is made up of 14 amino acids. CDR1 LGHNA and CDR2 YSLEER come from the germline V gene. The CDR3 is CASSPRVQGYEQYF. Written as DNA, the CDR3 is TGCGCCAGCAGCCCCCGGGTCCAAGGGTACGAGCAGTACTTC.

There are a few counts of this clone. The chain carries TRBV5-6 and TRBJ2-4, with 9 bases identical to TRBD1. Germline CDR1 and CDR2: SGHDT and YYEEEE. V gave up 7 bases and J gave up 8 bases; unmatched junction bases: 10. CDR3 size: 14 residues. CDR3 in DNA: TGTGCCAGCTTACAGGGGGCGTCTAATGACATTCAGTACTTC. This gives the protein CASLQGASNDIQYF.

CDR3 amino acids: CASSPPEGEKSNEQFF. CDR3 nucleotides: TGTGCCAGCAGCCCCCCGGAAGGGGAGAAGAGCAATGAGCAGTTCTTC. This rearrangement joins TRBV11-1 to TRBJ2-1, with D possibly being TRBD1 or TRBD2 (5 bases each). V lost 5 bases and J lost 6, with 20 bases in between. Per the germline V gene, CDR1 is SGHAT and CDR2 is FQDESV (reference sequence). This CDR3 has 16 amino acids.

In the case of this clone: The identical CDR3 is also encoded by other nucleotide sequences in the sample. The chain combines TRBV7-8 with TRBJ2-7, with unresolved D. The CDR3 is 13 residues long. Germline V gives CDR1 SGHVS, CDR2 FQNEAQ. Trimming took off 1 base at V and 2 bases at J, with 6 bases between the two ends. This CDR3 is CASSLDRAYEQYF. The CDR3 DNA reads TGTGCCAGCAGCTTAGACAGAGCCTACGAGCAGTACTTC.

The table lists this clone with a few counts. The sample carries other DNA sequences with the same CDR3. The rearrangement links TRBV30 to TRBJ1-5; D is uncertain. The CDR3 sequence is 12 residues long. V lost 0 bases, J lost 4 bases, and 4 bases lay in between. The V gene's germline CDR1 is GTSNPN and CDR2 SVGIG (reference sequence). Here the CDR3 reads CAWSVLNQPQHF. CDR3 DNA: TGTGCCTGGAGTGTACTAAATCAGCCCCAGCATTTT.

There are a few counts of this clone. This chain links TRBV2 with TRBJ2-7, with 7 bases fitting TRBD2. The CDR3 spans 15 residues. V lost 0 bases to trimming and J lost 0 bases; unmatched junction nucleotides: 2. From germline, CDR1 is SNHLY and CDR2 FYNNEI. The CDR3 region is CASSEAGGSSYEQYF. DNA of the CDR3: TGTGCCAGCAGTGAAGCGGGGGGGAGCTCCTACGAGCAGTACTTC.

The sample holds a few counts of this clone. In DNA form, the CDR3 reads TGCAGCGTACAGGGGGGAACTGAAGCTTTCTTT. This codes for CSVQGGTEAFF. The chain joins TRBV29-1 to TRBJ1-1, with TRBD1 identical over 8 bases. Unmatched junction bases numbered 2, after V lost 6 bases and J lost 5 bases. Per germline, CDR1 SQVTM and CDR2 ANQGSEA. CDR3 length equals 11 residues.

V gene TRBV7-2 combines with J gene TRBJ2-5; 10 bases agree with TRBD2. From germline, CDR1 is SGHTA and CDR2 FQGNSA. J was trimmed by 3 bases and V by 3 bases; bases with no gene match: 10. This CDR3 is 17 amino acids long. In DNA form, the CDR3 reads TGTGCCAGCAGCTTCGAACTCTTACTAGCGGGGAAAGAGACCCAGTACTTC. This encodes CASSFELLLAGKETQYF.

The rearrangement uses TRBV4-2 and TRBJ2-1; D perhaps matches TRBD2 (6 bases). Trimming cost V 1 base and J 9 bases, with 22 bases left between them. The CDR3 consists of 17 residues. From germline, CDR1 is LGHNA and CDR2 YNFKEQ. Here the CDR3 reads CASSQVPDHTGGIEQFF. The DNA for the CDR3 is TGTGCCAGCAGCCAAGTCCCCGATCATACCGGGGGAATTGAGCAGTTCTTC.

This sequence joins TRBV9 and TRBJ2-3; TRBD1 aligns across 9 bases. Germline CDR1 SGDLS, CDR2 YYNGEE. With V trimmed by 4 bases and J by 0 bases, 9 bases remained unmatched. The CDR3 runs 17 residues. The CDR3 nucleotides are TGTGCCAGCAGCCCAGGGACAGGGTATCCTAGCACAGATACGCAGTATTTT. Translating it yields CASSPGTGYPSTDTQYF. Full variable domain (outside the CDR3, taken from reference TRBV9 and TRBJ2-3): DSGVTQTPKHLITATGQRVTLRCSPRSGDLSVYWYQQSLDQGLQFLIQYYNGEERAKGNILERFSAQQFPDLHSELNLSSLELGDSALYFCASSPGTGYPSTDTQYFGPGTRLTVL.

The chain carries TRBV27 and TRBJ1-5, with unresolved D. The CDR3 runs to 14 residues. Deletions cut 5 bases from V and 5 bases from J, with 13 bases between. Looked up from germline, CDR1 is MNHEY and CDR2 is SMNVEV (reference sequence). CDR3 sequence reads: CASSPSLGYQPQHF. The CDR3 DNA reads as TGTGCCAGCAGTCCCAGTTTGGGTTATCAGCCCCAGCATTTT.

This clone has just a few counts. V is TRBV29-1 and J is TRBJ2-7; D possibly uses TRBD1 or TRBD2 (5 bases each). The CDR3 loop spans 11 amino acids. CDR1 is SQVTM and CDR2 is ANQGSEA in the germline V gene. Trimming cost V 3 bases and J 5 bases, with 8 bases left between them. The DNA of the CDR3 is TGCAGCGTTGATTGGGGGAACGAGCAGTACTTC. Amino acid sequence: CSVDWGNEQYF.

The chain uses TRBV27 and TRBJ2-5, with D tentatively TRBD1 (8 bases). The CDR3 has 15 amino acids. Trimming removed 7 bases at V and 7 bases at J, with 22 bases between. Germline V gene sequence: CDR1 MNHEY, CDR2 SMNVEV (reference sequence). The CDR3 spells CASTPQGEGLGTQYF. The CDR3 DNA reads TGTGCCAGCACACCACAGGGGGAGGGTTTAGGGACCCAGTACTTC.

The chain joins TRBV5-4 to TRBJ1-2; no reliable D call. Trimming pared 3 bases from V and 3 bases from J, leaving 15 bases between. Germline V gene sequence: CDR1 SGHNT, CDR2 YYREEE (reference sequence). This CDR3 region has 15 residues. CDR3 sequence: CASSWLRRTYYGYTF. CDR3 sequence (DNA): TGTGCCAGCAGCTGGCTTAGGCGAACTTACTATGGCTACACCTTC.

The V call is TRBV11-2, the J call TRBJ2-5, with 11 bases aligning to TRBD2. CDR1 is SGHAT, CDR2 FQNNGV, per germline. The CDR3 runs to 14 residues. V was pared by 5 bases and J by 1 base, with 0 bases of the junction left unmatched. DNA of the CDR3: TGTGCCAGCAGCACTAGCGGGGGCCAAGAGACCCAGTACTTC. Translating gives CASSTSGGQETQYF.

V and J are TRBV30 and TRBJ1-5; D uncertain. The CDR3 length is 14 residues. V lost 0 bases to trimming and J lost 5 bases, with 11 bases between them. Looked up from germline, CDR1 is GTSNPN and CDR2 is SVGIG (reference sequence). The CDR3 nucleotides are TGTGCCTGGAGTGTACTCGGGAGGGATCAGCCCCAGCATTTT. Amino acids: CAWSVLGRDQPQHF.

V and J are TRBV30 and TRBJ2-4; D may correspond to TRBD1 or TRBD2 (5 bases each). Germline values: CDR1 GTSNPN, CDR2 SVGIG (reference sequence). The CDR3 loop spans 13 amino acids. V lost 2 bases to trimming and J lost 8 bases, with 13 bases between them. DNA of the CDR3: TGTGCCTGGAGTTGGGACGGGACGGACATTCAGTACTTC. Translation gives CAWSWDGTDIQYF.

In this sample, this clone turned up a few times. The chain recombines TRBV6-1 with TRBJ1-2; weak D call: TRBD1 (6 bases). Trimming left V 4 bases short and J 2 bases short, with 17 bases between. Germline V lookup: CDR1 MNHNS, CDR2 SASEGT. This CDR3 region has 16 residues. CDR3 in DNA: TGTGCCAGCAGTGGGGTGGACAGCAGTTTCAACTATGGCTACACCTTC. Translating it yields CASSGVDSSFNYGYTF.

This clone appeared a few times. The genes are TRBV2 and TRBJ2-3, with a weak D call TRBD2 (5 bases). The CDR3 consists of 13 residues. Trimming removed 11 bases from V and 2 bases from J, with 14 bases in between. Germline CDR1 reads SNHLY; CDR2 reads FYNNEI. The CDR3 protein is CAPEGRNTDTQYF. CDR3 coding DNA: TGTGCCCCTGAGGGCAGGAACACAGATACGCAGTATTTT.

This clone was found a few times. CDR3 bases: TGTGCCAGCAGTTTTTCACAAGACGGCGAGCAGTACTTC. Translation gives CASSFSQDGEQYF. The chain combines TRBV27 with TRBJ2-7; no firm D call. The CDR3 runs to 13 residues. Germline values: CDR1 MNHEY, CDR2 SMNVEV (reference sequence). V lost 3 bases and J lost 6, with 12 bases in between.

The genes are TRBV30 and TRBJ2-7, with a weak D call TRBD1 (5 bases). The CDR3 runs 13 residues. Germline-derived CDR1 and CDR2 are GTSNPN and SVGIG (reference sequence). V gave up 0 bases and J gave up 3 bases, with 9 bases separating them. CDR3 in DNA: TGTGCCTGGAGTGTAGCAGGGCACTACGAGCAGTACTTC. It is translated as CAWSVAGHYEQYF.

V is TRBV6-5 and J is TRBJ2-1; weak D call: TRBD2 (6 bases). The CDR3 covers 12 residues. Trimming removed 7 bases from V and 10 bases from J, with 14 bases in between. The germline CDR1 and CDR2 sequences are MNHEY and SVGAGI. The chain's CDR3 is CASTNGAGEQFF. The CDR3, as DNA: TGTGCCAGCACCAACGGGGCGGGGGAGCAGTTCTTC.

The table lists this clone with a count of one. The chain couples TRBV7-2 to TRBJ2-5; 8 bases are a match to TRBD1. The CDR3 covers 16 residues. The V and J ends lost 3 bases and 5 bases, in that order; junction bases with no gene match: 11. Germline loops: CDR1 SGHTA, CDR2 FQGNSA. For the CDR3, the DNA is TGTGCCAGCAGCTTGGGCCTAACAGGGGGATCGGAGACCCAGTACTTC. It translates to CASSLGLTGGSETQYF.